Listed below are T cell receptor beta chains from one sample, sequenced in a study of blood T cells in healthy people across ages. TCRdb re-derived calls from the 5' RACE reads in MiXCR, one entry per CDR3 protein. The sample consists of approximately 810,000 distinct CDR3 sequences, around 30% of them appearing once. Sequencing input: blood. The receptors were sampled from a woman of 80 years or more in good health. The CDR3 runs from the conserved cysteine through the conserved F or W. D genes are given only for firm matches. Where a row states a size, it is once, few, many or the class of an expanded clone; other rows omit it.

j_call,v_call,clone_size,d_call,cdr3_nt,cdr3_aa
TRBJ2-4,TRBV12-3/TRBV12-4,NA,NA,TGTGCCAGCAGTCGCGGGACGACGGCCAAAAACATTCGGTACTTC,CASSRGTTAKNIRYF
TRBJ1-2,TRBV4-2,many,NA,TGTGCCAGCAGCCAAGCGAGGGGCGACTATGGCTACACCTTC,CASSQARGDYGYTF
TRBJ1-5,TRBV11-2,NA,NA,TGTGCCAGCAGCTCGGGACTGGGTAAGGGGGCCCAGCATTTT,CASSSGLGKGAQHF
TRBJ1-1,TRBV30,NA,TRBD1,TGTGCCTGGAGGATATTTGGACAGGGGGACACTGAAGCTTTCTTT,CAWRIFGQGDTEAFF
TRBJ2-5,TRBV5-5,few,TRBD1,TGTGCCAACAGCTTGCCGGGACAGGGGGAAGAGACCCAGTACTTC,CANSLPGQGEETQYF
TRBJ2-7,TRBV5-4,many,NA,TGTGCCAGCAGCTTGACCAGGGGCCAGCCTCGGGTATTCTACGAGCAGTACTTC,CASSLTRGQPRVFYEQYF
TRBJ2-1,TRBV11-2,NA,NA,TGTGCCAGCAGCCTCCGAATGGGGGCCGACTTAAGAAATGAGCAGTTCTTC,CASSLRMGADLRNEQFF
TRBJ1-1,TRBV28,NA,NA,TGTGCCAGCAGTCCTCCTACAGGGAACACTGAAGCTTTCTTT,CASSPPTGNTEAFF
TRBJ2-2,TRBV5-1,few,TRBD2,TGCGCCAGCAGCCCCGCGGTGGCGCGGGGGTACACCGGGGAGCTGTTTTTT,CASSPAVARGYTGELFF
TRBJ2-1,TRBV6-2/TRBV6-3,NA,NA,TGTGCCAGCAGTTCTGACAGGAGGAAGCAGTTCTTC,CASSSDRRKQFF
TRBJ2-1,TRBV6-4,NA,NA,TGTGCCAGCAGTGACCCAGATCCCGGGACGGTCTACAATGAGCAGTTCTTC,CASSDPDPGTVYNEQFF
TRBJ2-7,TRBV7-8,NA,NA,TGTGCCAGCAGCTTAGATAGAGGGTACCCCTACGAGCAGTACTTC,CASSLDRGYPYEQYF
TRBJ2-6,TRBV6-5,many,NA,TGTGCCAGCAGTTCACCGTACTCTGGGGCCAACGTCCTGACTTTC,CASSSPYSGANVLTF
TRBJ1-2,TRBV11-3,few,NA,TGTGCCAGCAGCCCTCCAGGCACAGCCAGCTATGGCTACACCTTC,CASSPPGTASYGYTF
TRBJ2-1,TRBV9,NA,NA,TGTGCCAGCAGCCAATCGTTCTCCTGCAATGAGCAGTTCTTC,CASSQSFSCNEQFF
TRBJ2-7,TRBV6-1,many,NA,TGTGCCAGCAGATTGGACATGGGCCCCTACGAGCAGTACTTC,CASRLDMGPYEQYF
TRBJ2-7,TRBV10-3,NA,TRBD1,TGTGCCATCAGTGAGGCTGGGACAGGCTCCTACGAGCAGTACTTC,CAISEAGTGSYEQYF
TRBJ1-1,TRBV6-2/TRBV6-3,few,TRBD1,TGTGCCAGCAGTTCCGGCGGGACAGGGTCCACTGAAGCTTTCTTT,CASSSGGTGSTEAFF
TRBJ2-7,TRBV10-3,many,NA,TGTGCCTGGACGGGACGGGTGGTCAGCTCCTACGAGCAGTACTTC,CAWTGRVVSSYEQYF
TRBJ2-2,TRBV4-3,few,NA,TGCGCCAGCAGCCAAAAATCTCGAGGGACCGGGGAGCTGTTTTTT,CASSQKSRGTGELFF
TRBJ1-3,TRBV7-2,few,NA,TGTGCCAGCAGGGGGACATTGTCTGGAAACACCATATATTTT,CASRGTLSGNTIYF
TRBJ2-5,TRBV4-3,NA,NA,TGCGCCAGCAGCCAAGGAGGAAGCCGCGAGACCCAGTACTTC,CASSQGGSRETQYF
TRBJ1-1,TRBV5-4,NA,NA,TGTGCCACTAGGGGAGGGAACACTGAAGCTTTCTTT,CATRGGNTEAFF
TRBJ2-1,TRBV20-1,many,NA,TGCAGTGCTACCCCTTCCTACAATGAGCAGTTCTTC,CSATPSYNEQFF
TRBJ2-3,TRBV7-2,NA,NA,TGTGCCAGCGGACCGGGTCGCACAGATACGCAGTATTTT,CASGPGRTDTQYF
TRBJ2-3,TRBV4-3,NA,NA,TGCGCCAGCAGCCAAGACGCGGTGGCCAGCACAGATACGCAGTATTTT,CASSQDAVASTDTQYF
TRBJ2-5,TRBV20-1,many,NA,TGCAGTGCTAGATTTGGGCCGAAGCCGGAGACCCAGTACTTC,CSARFGPKPETQYF